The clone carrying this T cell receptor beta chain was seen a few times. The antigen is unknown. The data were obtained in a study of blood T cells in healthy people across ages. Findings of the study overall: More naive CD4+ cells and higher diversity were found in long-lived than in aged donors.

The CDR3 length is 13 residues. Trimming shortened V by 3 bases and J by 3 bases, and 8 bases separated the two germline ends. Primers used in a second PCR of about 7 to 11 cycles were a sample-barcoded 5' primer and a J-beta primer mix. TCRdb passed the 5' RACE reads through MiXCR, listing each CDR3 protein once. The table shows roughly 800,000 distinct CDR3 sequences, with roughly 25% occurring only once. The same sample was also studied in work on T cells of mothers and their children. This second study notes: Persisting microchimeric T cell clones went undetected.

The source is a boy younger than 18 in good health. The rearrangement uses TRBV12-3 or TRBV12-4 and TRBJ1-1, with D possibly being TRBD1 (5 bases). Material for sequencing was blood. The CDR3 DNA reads TGTGCCAGCAGTTTTAAGACAGACACTGAAGCTTTCTTT. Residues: CASSFKTDTEAFF.